The clone carrying this T cell receptor (beta chain) has a count of ten or more. Its specificity is not known. The data are from a study of T cells in Graves' hyperthyroidism and ophthalmopathy. Study findings and constraints: Most thyroid clonotypes expanded above 0.001 were also detected in blood. Using 13 V-J features, a model discriminated ophthalmopathy from stable hyperthyroidism. Ophthalmopathy got predicted by the model a median roughly 6.1 months before its onset.

Amplified TCR beta CDR3 regions derived from RNA transcripts. Initially, a first-round RT-PCR of the TCR CDR3 employed the HTBI primer set. TCRdb reprocessed the multiplex PCR reads with MiXCR, giving one entry per CDR3 protein. The table includes a few hundred thousand distinct CDR3 sequences, 15% to 18% detected once. The hyperthyroidism was newly diagnosed and had lasted under 2 months; the patients were aged 18 to 65. The CDR3 is made up of 12 amino acids. CDR1 SGHVS and CDR2 FQNEAQ come from the germline V gene. V lost 5 bases and J 6 bases, leaving 9 bases between the germline ends. The receptor was derived from a woman younger than 45 with Graves' hyperthyroidism. Sequencing was performed on blood. The V call is TRBV7-8, the J call TRBJ2-3, with D unclear. CDR3 coding DNA: TGTGCCAGCAGCCCGCACCTTGATACGCAGTATTTT. Protein sequence: CASSPHLDTQYF.